This is a list of T cell receptor beta chains from one sample in a study of radiotherapy plus CTLA-4 blockade in lung cancer. Measured with immunoSEQ multiplex PCR; TCRdb has only the in-frame clones, and not every one. The sample holds around 50,000 clones, roughly 90% seen once. Sample: peripheral blood, taken from a patient treated with radiotherapy plus ipilimumab. Receptors originate from a human donor with non-small cell lung cancer that progressed on radiotherapy plus ipilimumab. Some clones in this sample may be carry-over from other donors' samples. Both conserved end residues are part of each CDR3. The D gene is left open where the match is weak. Not all rows give a size; the values are once, few, many and, for expanded clones, a class.

TRBJ2-7 | TRBV5-6 | - | - | CASSLNGDFRLTGQYF | TGTGCCAGCAGCTTAAACGGCGACTTTCGGTTAACGGGGCAGTACTTC
TRBJ1-5 | TRBV11-3 | - | - | CASTLLERRGNQPQHF | TGTGCCAGCACCCTACTCGAGCGGCGAGGCAATCAGCCCCAGCATTTT
TRBJ2-1 | TRBV19 | - | - | CASNGYNEQFF | TGTGCCAGTAACGGCTACAATGAGCAGTTCTTC
TRBJ2-5 | TRBV5-4 | TRBD1 | - | CASSLKGTGQETQYF | TGTGCCAGCAGTCTTAAAGGGACAGGGCAAGAGACCCAGTACTTC
TRBJ2-6 | TRBV10-3 | TRBD2 | few | CAISESNAGVTSGANVLTF | TGTGCCATCAGTGAGTCTAATGCGGGGGTTACATCTGGGGCCAACGTCCTGACTTTC
TRBJ2-7 | TRBV9 | TRBD1 | - | CASSPRTGGSYEQYF | TGTGCCAGCAGCCCTCGGACAGGGGGTAGTTACGAGCAGTACTTC
TRBJ2-5 | TRBV5-1 | - | once | CASSSGSAQETQYF | TGCGCCAGCAGCTCAGGGTCAGCCCAAGAGACCCAGTACTTC
TRBJ2-1 | TRBV9 | - | few | CASSVGPYNEQFF | TGTGCCAGCAGCGTAGGGCCTTACAATGAGCAGTTCTTC
TRBJ1-2 | TRBV5-8 | TRBD1 | - | CASSKGGSYGYTF | TGTGCCAGCAGCAAAGGGGGCAGCTATGGCTACACCTTC
TRBJ1-1 | TRBV30 | TRBD1 | - | CAWDRDRGRTEAFF | TGTGCCTGGGACCGGGACAGGGGGAGGACTGAAGCTTTCTTT
TRBJ2-5 | TRBV4-1 | TRBD2 | - | CASSQDFTSGLGFQETQYF | TGCGCCAGCAGCCAAGATTTTACTAGCGGGTTAGGATTCCAAGAGACCCAGTACTTC
TRBJ1-1 | TRBV11-2 | - | - | CASSVSVNTEAFF | TGTGCCAGCAGCGTATCGGTGAACACTGAAGCTTTCTTT
TRBJ1-1 | TRBV2 | - | - | CASTADTNTEAFF | TGTGCCAGCACCGCGGACACGAACACTGAAGCTTTCTTT
TRBJ1-6 | TRBV19 | TRBD1 | - | CASTRDRGSPLHF | TGTGCCAGTACCCGGGACAGGGGTTCACCCCTCCACTTT
TRBJ2-2 | TRBV7-3 | - | - | CASSLQRVANTGELFF | TGTGCCAGCAGCTTACAGCGGGTCGCGAACACCGGGGAGCTGTTTTTT
TRBJ1-2 | TRBV10-1 | - | - | CASSEFRRNYGYTF | TGCGCCAGCAGTGAGTTTCGGCGGAACTATGGCTACACCTTC
TRBJ2-7 | TRBV13 | TRBD2 | - | CASSFSGSPYEQYF | TGTGCCAGCAGCTTCAGCGGGAGTCCGTACGAGCAGTACTTC
TRBJ1-1 | TRBV10-3 | - | once | CAISQGWTEAFF | TGTGCCATCAGCCAGGGGTGGACTGAAGCTTTCTTT
TRBJ2-3 | TRBV6-5 | - | - | CASSYSKRSTDTQYF | TGTGCCAGCAGTTACTCGAAGCGGAGCACAGATACGCAGTATTTT
TRBJ2-3 | TRBV11-2 | - | - | CASSLPAARTDTQYF | TGTGCCAGCAGCTTACCTGCGGCCCGCACAGATACGCAGTATTTT
TRBJ2-1 | TRBV6-6 | TRBD2 | - | CASTLIAGGPGAEQFF | TGTGCCAGCACTTTAATAGCGGGAGGGCCGGGGGCTGAGCAGTTCTTC
TRBJ2-7 | TRBV2 | - | - | CASSEARDSLFYEQYF | TGTGCCAGCAGTGAAGCGCGGGACAGTCTCTTCTATGAGCAGTACTTC
TRBJ1-2 | TRBV5-1 | TRBD1 | - | CASSLRQGEGYGYTF | TGCGCCAGCAGCTTACGACAGGGGGAGGGCTATGGCTACACCTTC
TRBJ2-1 | TRBV4-3 | TRBD2 | - | CASSQLTSGAYEQFF | TGCGCCAGCAGCCAGTTGACTAGCGGAGCCTATGAGCAGTTCTTC
TRBJ2-5 | TRBV7-6 | - | - | CASSPLISETQYF | TGTGCCAGCAGCCCTCTTATTTCGGAGACCCAGTACTTC
TRBJ1-1 | TRBV5-1 | TRBD1 | - | CASSWTGTNTEAFF | TGCGCCAGCTCCTGGACAGGGACGAACACTGAAGCTTTCTTT
TRBJ1-5 | TRBV27 | - | once | CASRALEGGYNQPQHF | TGTGCCAGCAGGGCCTTAGAGGGAGGGTACAATCAGCCCCAGCATTTT
TRBJ2-1 | TRBV6-5 | TRBD2 | - | CASSYGLAGGWEQFF | TGTGCCAGCAGTTACGGCCTAGCGGGAGGGTGGGAGCAGTTCTTC
TRBJ1-2 | TRBV19 | TRBD1 | - | CASSIAGQGNYGYTF | TGTGCCAGTAGTATCGCGGGACAGGGTAACTATGGCTACACCTTC
TRBJ1-2 | TRBV6-4 | TRBD1 | - | CASRRTGISGYTF | TGTGCCAGCAGGCGGACAGGGATTAGTGGCTACACCTTC
TRBJ1-1 | TRBV6-1 | - | - | CASRDTGNPEAFF | TGTGCCAGCAGGGACACAGGGAACCCCGAAGCTTTCTTT
TRBJ2-7 | TRBV12-5 | - | few | CASGDYTLQYF | TGTGCTAGTGGAGACTACACTTTGCAGTACTTC
TRBJ1-3 | TRBV15 | - | - | CATSRDRGSGNTIYF | TGTGCCACCAGCAGAGATAGAGGCTCTGGAAACACCATATATTTT
TRBJ2-7 | TRBV4-1 | TRBD1 | - | CASSGTVAYEQYF | TGCGCCAGCTCCGGGACAGTTGCATACGAGCAGTACTTC
TRBJ2-1 | TRBV12-5 | - | - | CASGGRGKFYNEQFF | TGTGCTAGTGGTGGGCGGGGCAAATTCTACAATGAGCAGTTCTTC
TRBJ1-1 | TRBV29-1 | - | - | CSVEQGGRTEAFF | TGCAGCGTTGAACAGGGAGGGAGAACTGAAGCTTTCTTT
TRBJ2-7 | TRBV7-6 | - | - | CASSPPVGGGGNEQYF | TGTGCCAGCAGCCCCCCCGTAGGTGGAGGGGGCAACGAGCAGTACTTC
TRBJ2-3 | TRBV10-2 | - | - | CASGGKSTDTQYF | TGCGCCAGCGGGGGGAAAAGCACAGATACGCAGTATTTT
TRBJ2-1 | TRBV4-3 | TRBD2 | - | CASSQTSGSLNEQFF | TGCGCCAGCAGCCAAACTAGCGGGAGCTTGAATGAGCAGTTCTTC
TRBJ2-5 | TRBV4-1 | - | - | CASSQSTTRDETQYF | TGCGCCAGCAGCCAAAGCACTACTCGCGACGAGACCCAGTACTTC
TRBJ2-1 | TRBV9 | TRBD2 | - | CASSPRIAGSNEQFF | TGTGCCAGCAGCCCCAGGATAGCGGGGTCCAATGAGCAGTTCTTC
TRBJ2-3 | TRBV7-8 | TRBD2 | once | CASSSRGVSDTQYF | TGTGCCAGCAGCTCTCGGGGGGTTTCGGATACGCAGTATTTT
TRBJ1-2 | TRBV5-5 | - | - | CASSFEWGDGYTF | TGTGCCAGCAGCTTCGAATGGGGGGATGGCTACACCTTC